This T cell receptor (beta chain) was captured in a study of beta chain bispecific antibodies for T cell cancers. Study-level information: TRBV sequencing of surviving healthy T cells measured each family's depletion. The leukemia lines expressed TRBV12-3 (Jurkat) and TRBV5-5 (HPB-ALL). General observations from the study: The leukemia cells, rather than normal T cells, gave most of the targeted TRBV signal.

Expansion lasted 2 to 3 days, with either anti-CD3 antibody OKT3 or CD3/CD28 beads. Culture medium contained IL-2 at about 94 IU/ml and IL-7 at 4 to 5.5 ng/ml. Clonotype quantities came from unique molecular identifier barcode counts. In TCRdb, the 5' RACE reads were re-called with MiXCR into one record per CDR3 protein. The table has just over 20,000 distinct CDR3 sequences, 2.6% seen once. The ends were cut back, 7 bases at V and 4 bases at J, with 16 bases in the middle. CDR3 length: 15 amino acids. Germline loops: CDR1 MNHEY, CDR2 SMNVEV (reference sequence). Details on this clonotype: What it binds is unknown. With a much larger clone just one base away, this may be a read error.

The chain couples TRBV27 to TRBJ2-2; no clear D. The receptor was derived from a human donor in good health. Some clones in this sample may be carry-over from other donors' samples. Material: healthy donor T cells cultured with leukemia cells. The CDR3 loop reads CASTCTEVPTGELFF. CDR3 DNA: TGTGCCAGCACCTGTACAGAGGTACCCACCGGGGAGCTGTTTTTT.